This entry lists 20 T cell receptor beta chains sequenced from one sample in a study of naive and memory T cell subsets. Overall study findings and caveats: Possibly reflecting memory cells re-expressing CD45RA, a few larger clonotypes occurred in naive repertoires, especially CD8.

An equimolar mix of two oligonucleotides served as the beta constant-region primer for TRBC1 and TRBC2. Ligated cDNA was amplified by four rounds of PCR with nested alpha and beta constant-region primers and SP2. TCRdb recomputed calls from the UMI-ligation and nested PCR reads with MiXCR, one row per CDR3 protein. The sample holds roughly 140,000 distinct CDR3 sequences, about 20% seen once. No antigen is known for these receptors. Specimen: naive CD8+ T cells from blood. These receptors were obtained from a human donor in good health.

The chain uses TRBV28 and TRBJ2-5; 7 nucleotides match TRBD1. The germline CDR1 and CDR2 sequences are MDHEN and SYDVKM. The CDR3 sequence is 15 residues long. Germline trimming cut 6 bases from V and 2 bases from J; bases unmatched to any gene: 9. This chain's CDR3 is CASRHTGTVQETQYF. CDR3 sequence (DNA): TGTGCCAGCAGACACACCGGGACAGTGCAAGAGACCCAGTACTTC.

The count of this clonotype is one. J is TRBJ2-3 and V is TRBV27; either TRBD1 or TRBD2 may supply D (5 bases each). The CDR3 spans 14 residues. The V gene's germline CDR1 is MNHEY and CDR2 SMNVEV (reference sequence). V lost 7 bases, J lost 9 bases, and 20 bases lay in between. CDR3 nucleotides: TGTGCCAGCATCCCACTTGGGGGTCGAGAAACGCAGTATTTT. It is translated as CASIPLGGRETQYF.

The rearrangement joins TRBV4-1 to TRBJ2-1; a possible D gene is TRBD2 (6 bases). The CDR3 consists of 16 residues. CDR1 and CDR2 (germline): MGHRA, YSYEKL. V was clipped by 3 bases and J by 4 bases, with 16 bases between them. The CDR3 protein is CASSQRLVGSYNEQFF. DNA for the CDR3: TGCGCCAGCAGCCAGCGACTAGTAGGCAGTTACAATGAGCAGTTCTTC.

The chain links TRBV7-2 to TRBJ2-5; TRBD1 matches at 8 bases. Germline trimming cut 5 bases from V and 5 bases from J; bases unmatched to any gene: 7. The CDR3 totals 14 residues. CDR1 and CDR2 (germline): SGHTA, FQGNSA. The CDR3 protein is CASSADRGQETQYF. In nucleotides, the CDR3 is TGTGCCAGCAGCGCAGACAGGGGCCAGGAGACCCAGTACTTC.

DNA of the CDR3: TGTGCCAGCAGCTTAGAGGCGGGAGATGGCAATGAGCAGTTCTTC. This encodes CASSLEAGDGNEQFF. The V and J genes are TRBV11-2 and TRBJ2-1, with TRBD2 matching over 7 bases. This CDR3 comprises 15 residues. Germline assignment: CDR1 SGHAT and CDR2 FQNNGV. Germline trimming cut 0 bases from V and 6 bases from J; bases unmatched to any gene: 5.

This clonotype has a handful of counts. The CDR3 sequence: CASSWYLGETQYF. The CDR3, as DNA: TGTGCCAGCAGTTGGTACTTAGGAGAGACCCAGTACTTC. This chain uses TRBV27 with TRBJ2-5; D is unclear. The V and J ends lost 4 bases and 4 bases respectively, with 10 bases between them. CDR1 is MNHEY, CDR2 SMNVEV, per germline (reference sequence). The CDR3 spans 13 residues.

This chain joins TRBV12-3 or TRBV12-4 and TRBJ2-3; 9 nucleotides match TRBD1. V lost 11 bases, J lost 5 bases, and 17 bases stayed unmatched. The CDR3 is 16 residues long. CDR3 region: CAVTRGGTGYQDTQYF. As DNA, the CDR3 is TGTGCCGTCACTCGAGGGGGGACAGGGTATCAAGATACGCAGTATTTT.

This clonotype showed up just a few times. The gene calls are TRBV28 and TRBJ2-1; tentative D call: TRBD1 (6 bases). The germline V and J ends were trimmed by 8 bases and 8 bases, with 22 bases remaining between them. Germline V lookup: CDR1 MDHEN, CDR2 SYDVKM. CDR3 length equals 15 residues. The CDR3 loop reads CASSSGATRWDEQFF. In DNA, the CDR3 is TGTGCCAGCTCATCAGGGGCGACTCGGTGGGATGAGCAGTTCTTC.

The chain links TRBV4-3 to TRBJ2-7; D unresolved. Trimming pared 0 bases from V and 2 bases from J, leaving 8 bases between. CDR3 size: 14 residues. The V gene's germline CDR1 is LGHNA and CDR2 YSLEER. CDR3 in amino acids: CASSQDPGPYEQYF. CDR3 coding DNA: TGCGCCAGCAGCCAAGATCCGGGTCCCTACGAGCAGTACTTC.

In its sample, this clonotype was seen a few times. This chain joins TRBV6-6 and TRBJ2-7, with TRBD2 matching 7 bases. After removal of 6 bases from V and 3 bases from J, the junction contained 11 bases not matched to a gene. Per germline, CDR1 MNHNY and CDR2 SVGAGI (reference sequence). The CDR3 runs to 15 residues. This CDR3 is CASSLTSAAFYEQYF. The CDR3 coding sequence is TGTGCCAGCAGCCTAACTAGCGCAGCGTTCTACGAGCAGTACTTC.

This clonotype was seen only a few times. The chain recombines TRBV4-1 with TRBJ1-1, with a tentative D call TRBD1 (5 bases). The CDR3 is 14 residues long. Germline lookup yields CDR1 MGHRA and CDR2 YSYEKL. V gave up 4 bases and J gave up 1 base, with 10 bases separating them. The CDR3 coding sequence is TGCGCCAGCAGCCCCCTGACAGAGAACACTGAAGCTTTCTTT. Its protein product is CASSPLTENTEAFF.

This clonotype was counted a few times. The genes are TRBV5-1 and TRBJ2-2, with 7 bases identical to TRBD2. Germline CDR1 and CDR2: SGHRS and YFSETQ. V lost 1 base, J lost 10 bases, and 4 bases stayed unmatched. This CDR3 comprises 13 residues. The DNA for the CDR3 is TGCGCCAGCAGCTTGTTAGCGGGCGAGGAGCTGTTTTTT. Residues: CASSLLAGEELFF. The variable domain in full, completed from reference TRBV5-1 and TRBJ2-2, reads KAGVTQTPRYLIKTRGQQVTLSCSPISGHRSVSWYQQTPGQGLQFLFEYFSETQRNKGNFPGRFSGRQFSNSRSEMNVSTLELGDSALYLCASSLLAGEELFFGEGSRLTVL.

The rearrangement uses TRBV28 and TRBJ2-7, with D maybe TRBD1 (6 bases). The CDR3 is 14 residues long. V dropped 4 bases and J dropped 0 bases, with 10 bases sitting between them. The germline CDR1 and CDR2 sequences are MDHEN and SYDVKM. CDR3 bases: TGTGCCAGCAGTTATGCAGGGGTCTCCTACGAGCAGTACTTC. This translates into CASSYAGVSYEQYF. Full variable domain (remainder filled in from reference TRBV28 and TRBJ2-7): DVKVTQSSRYLVKRTGEKVFLECVQDMDHENMFWYRQDPGLGLRLIYFSYDVKMKEKGDIPEGYSVSREKKERFSLILESASTNQTSMYLCASSYAGVSYEQYFGPGTRLTVT.

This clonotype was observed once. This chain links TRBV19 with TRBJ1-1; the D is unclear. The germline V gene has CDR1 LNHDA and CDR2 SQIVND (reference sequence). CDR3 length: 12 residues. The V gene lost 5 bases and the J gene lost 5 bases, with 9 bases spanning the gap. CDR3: CASSETATEAFF. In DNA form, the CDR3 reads TGTGCCAGTAGTGAAACAGCTACTGAAGCTTTCTTT.

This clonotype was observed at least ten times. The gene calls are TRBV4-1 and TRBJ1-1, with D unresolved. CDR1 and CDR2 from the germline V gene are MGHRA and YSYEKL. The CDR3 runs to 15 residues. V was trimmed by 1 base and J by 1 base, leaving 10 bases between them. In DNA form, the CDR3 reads TGCGCCAGCAGCCAAGCACTCTTTGGGAACACTGAAGCTTTCTTT. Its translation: CASSQALFGNTEAFF.

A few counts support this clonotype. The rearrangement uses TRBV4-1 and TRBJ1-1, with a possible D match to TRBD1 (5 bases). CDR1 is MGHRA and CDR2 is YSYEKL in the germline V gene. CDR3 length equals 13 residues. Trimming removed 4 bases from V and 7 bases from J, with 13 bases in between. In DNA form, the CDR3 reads TGCGCCAGCAGCCGTCCCGGGACCCTTGAAGCTTTCTTT. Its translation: CASSRPGTLEAFF.

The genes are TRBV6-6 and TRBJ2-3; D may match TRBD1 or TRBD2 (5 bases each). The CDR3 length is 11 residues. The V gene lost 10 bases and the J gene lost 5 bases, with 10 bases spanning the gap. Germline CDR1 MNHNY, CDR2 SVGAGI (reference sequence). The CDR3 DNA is TGTGCCATCAGAGGGGTAGATACGCAGTATTTT. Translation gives CAIRGVDTQYF.

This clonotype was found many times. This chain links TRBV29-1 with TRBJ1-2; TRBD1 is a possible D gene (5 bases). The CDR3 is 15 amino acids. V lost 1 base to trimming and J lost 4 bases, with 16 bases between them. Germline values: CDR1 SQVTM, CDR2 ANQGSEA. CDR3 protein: CSVEGWGRSSYGYTF. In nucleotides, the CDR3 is TGCAGCGTTGAAGGGTGGGGCAGGTCTTCCTATGGCTACACCTTC.

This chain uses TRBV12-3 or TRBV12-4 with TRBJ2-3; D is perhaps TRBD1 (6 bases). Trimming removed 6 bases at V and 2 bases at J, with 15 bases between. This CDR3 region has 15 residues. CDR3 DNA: TGTGCCAGCAGCCCACCCGACAGGATCACAGATACGCAGTATTTT. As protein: CASSPPDRITDTQYF.

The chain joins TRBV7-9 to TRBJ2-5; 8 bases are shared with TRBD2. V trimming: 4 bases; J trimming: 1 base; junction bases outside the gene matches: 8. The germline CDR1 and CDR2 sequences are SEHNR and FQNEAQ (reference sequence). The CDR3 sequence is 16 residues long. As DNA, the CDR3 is TGTGCCAGCAGCTCCGAGTTAGCGGGACCCCAAGAGACCCAGTACTTC. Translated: CASSSELAGPQETQYF.